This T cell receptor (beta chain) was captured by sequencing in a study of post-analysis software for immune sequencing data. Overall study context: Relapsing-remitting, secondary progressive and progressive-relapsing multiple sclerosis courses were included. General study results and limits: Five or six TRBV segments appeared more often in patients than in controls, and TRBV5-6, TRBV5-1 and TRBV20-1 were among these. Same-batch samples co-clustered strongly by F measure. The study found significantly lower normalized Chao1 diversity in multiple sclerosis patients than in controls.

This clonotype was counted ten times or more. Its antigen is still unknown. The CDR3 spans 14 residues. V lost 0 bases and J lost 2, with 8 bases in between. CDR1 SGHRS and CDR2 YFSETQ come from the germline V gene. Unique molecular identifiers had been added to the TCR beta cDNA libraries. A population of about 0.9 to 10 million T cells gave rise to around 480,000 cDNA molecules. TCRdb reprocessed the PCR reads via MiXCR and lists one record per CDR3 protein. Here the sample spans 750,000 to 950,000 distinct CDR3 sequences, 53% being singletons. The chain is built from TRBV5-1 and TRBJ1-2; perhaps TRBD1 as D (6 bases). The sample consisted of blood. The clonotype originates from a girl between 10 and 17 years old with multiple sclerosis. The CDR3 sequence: CASSLDQGNYGYTF. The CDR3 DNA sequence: TGCGCCAGCAGCTTGGATCAGGGGAACTATGGCTACACCTTC. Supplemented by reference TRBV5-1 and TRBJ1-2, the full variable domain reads KAGVTQTPRYLIKTRGQQVTLSCSPISGHRSVSWYQQTPGQGLQFLFEYFSETQRNKGNFPGRFSGRQFSNSRSEMNVSTLELGDSALYLCASSLDQGNYGYTFGSGTRLTVV.